These T cell receptor beta chains were read from a single sample in a study of cytomegalovirus exposure and HLA in healthy donors. Here immunoSEQ multiplex PCR was the method, and the copy in TCRdb shows in-frame clones only, minus some. Of about 160,000 clones listed, roughly 78% are singletons. The sample taken for sequencing was PBMCs. Receptors were obtained from a man in his forties or fifties in good health and CMV-seronegative. Each CDR3 is given without its conserved first and last residue. The D gene is left open where the match is weak.

v_call,d_call,j_call,cdr3_aa
TRBV13,-,TRBJ1-4,ASSIRVTNEKLF
TRBV19,TRBD1,TRBJ2-6,ASSPTGGYGANGLT
TRBV7-9,TRBD2,TRBJ2-7,ASSLGLAGAYEQY
TRBV7-2,-,TRBJ2-5,ASSLDVLGGTQY
TRBV5-1,-,TRBJ1-3,ASSLDSSGNTIY
TRBV5-5,TRBD2,TRBJ2-7,ASSPRLAGLYEQY
TRBV28,TRBD1,TRBJ2-4,AVTSPGQGNSQY
TRBV2,TRBD2,TRBJ2-2,ASREGGRPLGPGELF
TRBV19,TRBD1,TRBJ2-2,ASSRDRGHLTGELF
TRBV29-1,TRBD1,TRBJ1-1,SVYQGAGRTEAF
TRBV5-1,TRBD1,TRBJ2-6,ASSPRTGSFGANVLT
TRBV28,TRBD1,TRBJ1-2,ASLRQGTYGYT
TRBV28,TRBD1,TRBJ1-3,ASIPGQGIFSGNTIY
TRBV7-9,-,TRBJ1-4,ASSHGQSVLF
TRBV28,-,TRBJ2-2,ASRGGQPNTGELF
TRBV11-2,TRBD1,TRBJ1-1,ASSLRGLENTEAF
TRBV2,TRBD1,TRBJ2-4,ATRDRGRNSQY
TRBV10-2,-,TRBJ1-1,ASSVDRRDTEAF
TRBV7-7,-,TRBJ2-5,ASSPQGQETQY
TRBV4-1,TRBD1,TRBJ1-2,ASSQGQGATGGYT
TRBV28,-,TRBJ2-7,ASSFLQGRNEQY
TRBV15,TRBD2,TRBJ2-1,ATSRARGGGRGNEQF
TRBV7-2,-,TRBJ1-3,ASSLGAGMAGNTIY
TRBV29-1,TRBD2,TRBJ2-1,SVVAAGGPYNEQF
TRBV6-4,TRBD2,TRBJ2-6,ASSDTSGGANGLT
TRBV27,-,TRBJ1-1,ASSQQGNTEAF
TRBV11-2,TRBD1,TRBJ2-1,ASSLRRDREEQF
TRBV30,-,TRBJ1-2,AWSVNRNYGYT
TRBV5-1,-,-,ASSLETPPTQY
TRBV14,TRBD1,TRBJ2-4,ASSQHPGMGHSYGDSQY
TRBV19,-,TRBJ1-1,ASSIGDYTEAF
TRBV18,TRBD1,TRBJ2-7,ASSPPRGFYEQY
TRBV4-2,TRBD1,TRBJ1-4,ASSQEVRTGRGTNEKLF
TRBV30,TRBD1,TRBJ1-4,AWSRDRSRKLF
TRBV28,-,TRBJ2-5,ASSSIRPIGGQETQY
TRBV6-5,TRBD1,TRBJ2-1,ASSYSNRGVLNEQF